This T cell receptor (beta chain) emerged from a study of cytotoxic CD8 clonotypes in ibrutinib-treated CLL. Study overall: Collecting the response samples happened after a median 12 months of treatment, with a range of 6 to 36.

This clone was counted only a few times. Antigen: not known. Study-wide findings and caveats: The clonality went up when patients responded to ibrutinib and dropped back toward baseline at progression.

The table came from immunoSEQ multiplex PCR; TCRdb's copy has only in-frame clones and leaves some out. This sample has about 92,000 clones, with over 60% found just once. V lost 5 bases and J 4 bases, leaving 11 bases between the germline ends. The CDR3 spans 12 residues. Germline CDR1 is SQVTM and CDR2 is ANQGSEA. The chain couples TRBV29-1 to TRBJ1-2, with D possibly TRBD1 on 6 matching bases. The material sequenced was PBMCs, taken after 24 months of ibrutinib treatment. The sequence came from a human donor with chronic lymphocytic leukemia. The CDR3 loop is CSVRGQIYGYTF. In nucleotides, the CDR3 is TGCAGCGTTAGAGGACAGATCTATGGCTACACCTTC.